These 5 T cell receptor beta chains came from one sample sequenced in a study of cytomegalovirus exposure and HLA in healthy donors. The PCR made use of 60 Vbeta and 13 Jbeta primers. Measured with immunoSEQ multiplex PCR; TCRdb has only the in-frame clones, and not every one. The sample shows 150,000 to 200,000 clones, 81% of them seen only once. The sequenced material came from PBMCs. The receptors stem from a man in his fifties or sixties in good health and CMV-seronegative.

The gene calls are TRBV29-1 and TRBJ1-3; no definite D call. Germline CDR1 SQVTM, CDR2 ANQGSEA. Trimming cost V 6 bases and J 0 bases, with 12 bases left between them. The CDR3 covers 14 residues. The CDR3 region has the DNA TGCAGCGTCCAAAGACGGGACTCTGGAAACACCATATATTTT. Translated, it gives CSVQRRDSGNTIYF. The full variable domain, its missing parts supplied by reference TRBV29-1 and TRBJ1-3, is SAVISQKPSRDICQRGTSLTIQCQVDSQVTMMFWYRQQPGQSLTLIATANQGSEATYESGFVIDKFPISRPNLTFSTLTVSNMSPEDSSIYLCSVQRRDSGNTIYFGEGSWLTVV.

The V gene is TRBV27, the J gene TRBJ2-7; 8 nucleotides match TRBD2. The CDR3 loop spans 16 amino acids. The germline V gene encodes CDR1 MNHEY and CDR2 SMNVEV (reference sequence). V shed 5 bases and J 3 bases; nucleotides not matched to a gene: 12. The CDR3 sequence: CASSPALSGAVYEQYF. The CDR3 DNA reads TGTGCCAGCAGTCCCGCCCTTAGCGGGGCGGTCTACGAGCAGTACTTC.

This rearrangement joins TRBV18 to TRBJ2-1; 9 bases fit TRBD2. Trimming removed 4 bases from V and 0 bases from J; junction bases left unmatched: 10. The CDR3 runs 18 residues. Germline V gene sequence: CDR1 KGHSH, CDR2 LQKENI. CDR3 region: CASSRYQPTSGSYNEQFF. CDR3 nucleotides: TGTGCCAGCTCACGTTACCAACCGACTAGCGGCTCCTACAATGAGCAGTTCTTC.

V and J are TRBV5-4 and TRBJ2-3; a weak D match, TRBD1 (6 bases). The germline V and J ends were trimmed by 1 base and 2 bases, with 11 bases remaining between them. CDR1 SGHNT and CDR2 YYREEE come from the germline V gene (reference sequence). The CDR3 runs 15 residues. In DNA, the CDR3 is TGTGCCAGCAGCTTGCAAGGGGGAACCACAGATACGCAGTATTTT. Its protein is CASSLQGGTTDTQYF.

Of note for this clone: At one of its ends the junction is not consistent with the germline gene, which may arise from a read error. Additional DNA sequences in this sample encode the identical CDR3. The rearrangement uses TRBV9 and TRBJ2-3; TRBD2 is a possible D gene (6 bases). This CDR3 comprises 15 residues. Germline V gene lookup returns CDR1 SGDLS and CDR2 YYNGEE. The CDR3 is CASRVGDSSTDTQYF. The CDR3 DNA reads TGTGCCAGCAGGGTGGGGGACTCAAGCACAGATACACAGTATTTT.